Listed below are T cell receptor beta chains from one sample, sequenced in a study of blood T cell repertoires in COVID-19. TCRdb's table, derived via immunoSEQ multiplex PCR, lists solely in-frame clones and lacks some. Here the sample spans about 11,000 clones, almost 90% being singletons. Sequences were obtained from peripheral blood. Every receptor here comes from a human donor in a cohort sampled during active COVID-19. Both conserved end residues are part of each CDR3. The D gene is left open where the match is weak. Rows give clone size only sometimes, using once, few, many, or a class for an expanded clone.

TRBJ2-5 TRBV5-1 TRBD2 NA TGCGCCAGCAGCTTATCGACTAGCGGCCAAGAGACCCAGTACTTC CASSLSTSGQETQYF
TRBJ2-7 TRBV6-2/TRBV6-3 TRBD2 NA TGTGCCAGCAGTCCGAGAACGGGACTAGCGAATCACGAGCAGTACTTC CASSPRTGLANHEQYF
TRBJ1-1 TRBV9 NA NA TGTGCCAGCAGCCCCCGTTATGGCCTGAACACTGAAGCTTTCTTT CASSPRYGLNTEAFF
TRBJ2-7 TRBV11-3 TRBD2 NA TGTGCCAGCAGCCACCCCGGACTAGCGGGGGGCTACGAGCAGTACTTC CASSHPGLAGGYEQYF
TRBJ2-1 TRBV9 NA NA TGTGCCAGCAGCGCTCTAGGCGGTGACTACAATGAGCAGTTCTTC CASSALGGDYNEQFF
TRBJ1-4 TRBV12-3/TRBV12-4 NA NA TGTGCCAGCAGTCCCAGGGTGGGGGAAAAACTGTTTTTT CASSPRVGEKLFF
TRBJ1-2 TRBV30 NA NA TGTGCCTGGAGTGTAGCCCGGGATGGCTACACCTTC CAWSVARDGYTF
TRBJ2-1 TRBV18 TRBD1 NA TGTGCCAGCTCACCACCGAGACAGGGGAACTACAATGAGCAGTTCTTC CASSPPRQGNYNEQFF
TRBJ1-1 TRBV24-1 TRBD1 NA TGTGCCACCAGTGATTTGCCGGAACAGGGGGCGCGCGACTACCAAGCTTTCTTT CATSDLPEQGARDYQAFF
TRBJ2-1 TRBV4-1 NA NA TGCGCCAGCAGCCAAGAATCCGGTTACAATGAGCAGTTCTTC CASSQESGYNEQFF
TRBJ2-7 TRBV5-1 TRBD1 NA TGCGCCAGCAGCTCCAACAGGGGGTTAAATGAGCAGTACTTC CASSSNRGLNEQYF
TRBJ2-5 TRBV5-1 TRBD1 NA TGCGCCAGCAGCTTGAGGGACAGCGTAAGAGAGACCCAGTACTTC CASSLRDSVRETQYF
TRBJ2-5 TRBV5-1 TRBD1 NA TGCGCCAGCAGCACTTATACAGGGGTGGAGACCCAGTACTTC CASSTYTGVETQYF
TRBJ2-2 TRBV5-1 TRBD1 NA TGCGCCAGCAGCTTGGTGCAGGGGGCTGCTGAGACCGGGGAGCTGTTTTTT CASSLVQGAAETGELFF
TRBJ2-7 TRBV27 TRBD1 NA TGTGCCAGCAGTCCCCGGGGACAGGGCTACGAGCAGTACTTC CASSPRGQGYEQYF
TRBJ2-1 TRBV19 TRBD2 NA TGTGCCAGTTCCGGACTAGCGGGCTACAATGAGCAGTTCTTC CASSGLAGYNEQFF
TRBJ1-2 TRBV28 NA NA TGTGCCAGCAGCCCATCGGGGCGGGGCCAAGCTAACTATGGCTACACCTTC CASSPSGRGQANYGYTF
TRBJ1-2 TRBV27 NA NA TGTGCCAGCAGTTTATACCCACCGCCGGGACAAGAATGGGGCTACACCTTC CASSLYPPPGQEWGYTF
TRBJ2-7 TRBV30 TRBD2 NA TGTGCCTGGAGTTTCAGCGGGGGGCTCTCCTACGAGCAGTACTTC CAWSFSGGLSYEQYF
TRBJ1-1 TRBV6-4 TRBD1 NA TGTGCCAGCAGCGGACAGGATATCCCTGAAGCTTTCTTT CASSGQDIPEAFF
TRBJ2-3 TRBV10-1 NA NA TGCGCCAGCAGTGAAGGCCGCTCCGGGGATACGCAGTATTTT CASSEGRSGDTQYF
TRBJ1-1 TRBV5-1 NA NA TGCGCCAGCAGCCCCTCGGTCGACACTGAAGCTTTCTTT CASSPSVDTEAFF
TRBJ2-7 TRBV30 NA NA TGTGCCTGGAGTGTATGGGGGGAAGAACTAGCAATCGAGCAGTACTTC CAWSVWGEELAIEQYF
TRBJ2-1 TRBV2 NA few TGTGCCAGCAGAGACAAACTAGGGAGGTCCTACAATGAGCAGTTCTTC CASRDKLGRSYNEQFF
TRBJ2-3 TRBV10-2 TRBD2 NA TGCGCCAGCAGTGAAGAGCGGGGGGACACAGATACGCAGTATTTT CASSEERGDTDTQYF
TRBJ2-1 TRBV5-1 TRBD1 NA TGCGCCAGCAGCTTGGACGGACAGGGGGGGTACAATGAGCAGTTCTTC CASSLDGQGGYNEQFF
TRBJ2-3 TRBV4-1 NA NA TGCGCCAGCAGCCAAGAATATGGGCGCACAGATACGCAGTATTTT CASSQEYGRTDTQYF
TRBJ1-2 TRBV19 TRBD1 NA TGTGCCAGTAAGAACAGGGGTGGTGATGGCTACACCTTC CASKNRGGDGYTF
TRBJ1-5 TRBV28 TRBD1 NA TGTGCCAGCAGCTACCAGACAGGGGCCCAGCCCCAGCATTTT CASSYQTGAQPQHF
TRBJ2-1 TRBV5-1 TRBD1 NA TGCGCCAGCAGCCGAACGACAGGGGCCAGCTCCTACAATGAGCAGTTCTTC CASSRTTGASSYNEQFF
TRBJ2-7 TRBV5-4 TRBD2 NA TGTGCCAGCAGTCCCGGAGGGATAGCGGGGTACGAGCAGTACTTC CASSPGGIAGYEQYF
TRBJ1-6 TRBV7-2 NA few TGTGCCAGCAGCTGGGTCGGCGGGGGGGATTCACCCCTCCACTTT CASSWVGGGDSPLHF
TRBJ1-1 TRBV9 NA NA TGTGCCAGCAGCGTAGAACAGAGGAACACTGAAGCTTTCTTT CASSVEQRNTEAFF
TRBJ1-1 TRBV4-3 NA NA TGCGCCAGCAGCCAAGTCCACCAGGGGAACACTGAAGCTTTCTTT CASSQVHQGNTEAFF
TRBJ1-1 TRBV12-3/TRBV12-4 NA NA TGTGCCAGCGCCGACAGCCTGAACACTGAAGCTTTCTTT CASADSLNTEAFF
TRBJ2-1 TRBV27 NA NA TGTGCCAGCAGTCCCCGGGGGATTGCCAATGAGCAGTTCTTC CASSPRGIANEQFF
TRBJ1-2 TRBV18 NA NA TGTGCCAGCTCACCAGGGGACACGTTGAACTATGGCTACACCTTC CASSPGDTLNYGYTF
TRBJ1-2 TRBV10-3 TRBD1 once TGTGCCATCAGTGAACAGGGGGCGGCTAACTATGGCTACACCTTC CAISEQGAANYGYTF
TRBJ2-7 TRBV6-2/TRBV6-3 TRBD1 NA TGTGCCAGCAGTTACCAGGGACAGCTATACGAGCAGTACTTC CASSYQGQLYEQYF
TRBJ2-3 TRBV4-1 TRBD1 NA TGCGCCAGCAGCCAAGGCGCCCCGGGACAGGAGAACACAGATACGCAGTATTTT CASSQGAPGQENTDTQYF
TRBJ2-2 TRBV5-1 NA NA TGCGCCAGCAGCCCGGGGATAAAGGACACCGGGGAGCTGTTTTTT CASSPGIKDTGELFF
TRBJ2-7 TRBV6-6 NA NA TGTGCCAGCAGTTTACAGGGCGGCCTCGTGGGACACGAGCAGTACTTC CASSLQGGLVGHEQYF
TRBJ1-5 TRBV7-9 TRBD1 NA TGTGCCAGCAGCCGGGACAGGGTGGATCAGCCCCAGCATTTT CASSRDRVDQPQHF
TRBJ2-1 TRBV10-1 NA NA TGCGCCAGCAGTGAGATGGCGGCGGGGGCCAATGAGCAGTTCTTC CASSEMAAGANEQFF
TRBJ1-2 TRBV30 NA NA TGTGCCTGGAGACAGGGTTCGCGGGGCTACACCTTC CAWRQGSRGYTF
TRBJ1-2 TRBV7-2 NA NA TGTGCCAGCAGCCTAAATATGAACAGTGGCTACACCTTC CASSLNMNSGYTF
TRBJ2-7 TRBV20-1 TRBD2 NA TGCAGTGCTAGTGGGCTAGCGGGGGGCCGAGTGTACGAGCAGTACTTC CSASGLAGGRVYEQYF
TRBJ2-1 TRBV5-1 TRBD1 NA TGCGCCAGCAGCCCTCCGGGACAGCCTTACAATGAGCAGTTCTTC CASSPPGQPYNEQFF
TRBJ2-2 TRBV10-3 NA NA TGTGCCGTCCTCGGGGGGCCGTCGAACACCGGGGAGCTGTTTTTT CAVLGGPSNTGELFF